A single sample gave rise to the 21 T cell receptor beta chains below, sequenced in a study of shared clonotypes between healthy human individuals. CD8 cells regarded as naive lacked CD45RO, were positively chosen for CCR7, and omitted terminally differentiated effector memory CD45RA+ cells. The method was immunoSEQ multiplex PCR; TCRdb's version includes in-frame clones alone and lacks a portion of them. The sample shows about 2 million clones, about 95% of them seen only once. Specimen: naive CD8+ T cells sorted from blood. The receptors come from a man aged 18 to 30 in good health.

This chain links TRBV4-1 with TRBJ1-1; 10 bases match TRBD1. V was clipped by 4 bases and J by 1 base; unmatched bases: 3. The CDR3 is made up of 15 amino acids. CDR1 and CDR2 (germline): MGHRA, YSYEKL. CDR3 residues: CASSRGTGANTEAFF. The CDR3 DNA is TGCGCCAGCAGCCGAGGGACAGGGGCGAACACTGAAGCTTTCTTT.

This chain uses TRBV6-4 with TRBJ2-2, with 8 bases that match TRBD2. The CDR3 is 14 residues long. Germline V gives CDR1 MRHNA, CDR2 SNTAGT. The V and J ends lost 6 bases and 5 bases, in that order; junction bases with no gene match: 5. The chain's CDR3 is CASRPGLVTGELFF. The CDR3, as DNA: TGTGCCAGCAGACCGGGACTAGTAACCGGGGAGCTGTTTTTT.

The J gene is TRBJ2-5, the V gene TRBV7-9; D possibly uses TRBD1 or TRBD2 (5 bases each). Looked up from germline, CDR1 is SEHNR and CDR2 is FQNEAQ (reference sequence). Trimming left V 5 bases short and J 3 bases short, with 19 bases between. This CDR3 region has 16 residues. The CDR3 reads CASSPIRGAIEETQYF. The CDR3 coding sequence is TGTGCCAGCAGCCCGATTAGAGGGGCAATCGAAGAGACCCAGTACTTC. The full variable domain, its missing parts supplied by reference TRBV7-9 and TRBJ2-5, is DTGVSQNPRHKITKRGQNVTFRCDPISEHNRLYWYRQTLGQGPEFLTYFQNEAQLEKSRLLSDRFSAERPKGSFSTLEIQRTEQGDSAMYLCASSPIRGAIEETQYFGPGTRLLVL.

Here the CDR3 DNA reads TGTGCCAGCAGCGAGCGGGGTCGGAATCAGCCCCAGCATTTT. Translation gives CASSERGRNQPQHF. The chain links TRBV28 to TRBJ1-5; the D is unclear. V was clipped by 6 bases and J by 4 bases, with 13 bases between them. Looked up from germline, CDR1 is MDHEN and CDR2 is SYDVKM. CDR3 length: 14 amino acids. Variable domain in full (rest from reference TRBV28 and TRBJ1-5): DVKVTQSSRYLVKRTGEKVFLECVQDMDHENMFWYRQDPGLGLRLIYFSYDVKMKEKGDIPEGYSVSREKKERFSLILESASTNQTSMYLCASSERGRNQPQHFGDGTRLSIL.

The chain uses TRBV27 and TRBJ1-4, with 7 bases fitting TRBD1. Germline V gene sequence: CDR1 MNHEY, CDR2 SMNVEV (reference sequence). The J segment lost 7 bases and the V segment lost 5 bases, leaving 7 bases of the junction unmatched. The CDR3 runs to 14 residues. CDR3 sequence reads: CASSPSGTVEKLFF. As DNA, the CDR3 is TGTGCCAGCAGTCCTTCGGGGACAGTTGAAAAACTGTTTTTT.

The chain employs TRBV27 and TRBJ2-1; a possible D gene is TRBD1 (6 bases). V was cut by 5 bases and J by 9 bases, with 14 bases left in between. This CDR3 is 13 amino acids long. CDR1 is MNHEY, CDR2 SMNVEV, per germline (reference sequence). The CDR3 DNA is TGTGCCAGCAGTCTCAGGGGTGGGATTGAGCAGTTCTTC. Protein product: CASSLRGGIEQFF.

J is TRBJ1-1 and V is TRBV11-2; D gene ambiguous. The germline gives CDR1 SGHAT, CDR2 FQNNGV. V dropped 0 bases and J dropped 2 bases, with 10 bases sitting between them. This CDR3 comprises 15 residues. The CDR3 here is CASSLDSRFNTEAFF. The CDR3 DNA reads as TGTGCCAGCAGCTTAGATAGCAGGTTTAACACTGAAGCTTTCTTT. The full variable domain, its missing parts supplied by reference TRBV11-2 and TRBJ1-1, is EAGVAQSPRYKIIEKRQSVAFWCNPISGHATLYWYQQILGQGPKLLIQFQNNGVVDDSQLPKDRFSAERLKGVDSTLKIQPAKLEDSAVYLCASSLDSRFNTEAFFGQGTRLTVV.

Comment on this clone: The sample carries other DNA sequences with the same CDR3. V gene TRBV11-2 combines with J gene TRBJ2-7, with a tentative D call TRBD1 (6 bases). V dropped 6 bases and J dropped 0 bases, with 9 bases sitting between them. Germline V CDR1 and CDR2: SGHAT, FQNNGV. The length of the CDR3 is 13 residues. CDR3 nucleotide sequence: TGTGCCAGCAGTTGGGACACCTCCTACGAGCAGTACTTC. Translated, it gives CASSWDTSYEQYF.

J is TRBJ2-7 and V is TRBV14, with 7 bases matching TRBD1. The germline gives CDR1 SGHDN, CDR2 FVKESK. Trimming took 4 bases from V and 4 from J; bases not matched to a gene: 1. This CDR3 is 12 amino acids long. This chain's CDR3 is CASSRDSYEQYF. The DNA of the CDR3 is TGTGCCAGCAGCCGGGACAGTTACGAGCAGTACTTC. Supplemented by reference TRBV14 and TRBJ2-7, the full variable domain reads EAGVTQFPSHSVIEKGQTVTLRCDPISGHDNLYWYRRVMGKEIKFLLHFVKESKQDESGMPNNRFLAERTGGTYSTLKVQPAELEDSGVYFCASSRDSYEQYFGPGTRLTVT.

The chain links TRBV2 to TRBJ2-7; D perhaps matches TRBD1 (5 bases). Germline CDR1 and CDR2: SNHLY and FYNNEI. Trimming shortened V by 7 bases and J by 1 base, and 14 bases separated the two germline ends. The CDR3 spans 14 residues. Here the CDR3 DNA reads TGTGCCAGCACCCGACAGACTTATTCCTACGAGCAGTACTTC. Residues: CASTRQTYSYEQYF.

The chain couples TRBV30 to TRBJ2-1; TRBD2 is a possible D gene (7 bases). There are 17 residues in the CDR3. Germline V gene data show CDR1 as GTSNPN and CDR2 as SVGIG (reference sequence). The germline V and J ends were trimmed by 7 bases and 0 bases, with 22 bases remaining between them. The CDR3 DNA reads TGTGCCTCGGGGGCACGCGGGGGTAAAACCTCCTACAATGAGCAGTTCTTC. This codes for CASGARGGKTSYNEQFF. The full variable domain, its missing parts supplied by reference TRBV30 and TRBJ2-1, is SQTIHQWPATLVQPVGSPLSLECTVEGTSNPNLYWYRQAAGRGLQLLFYSVGIGQISSEVPQNLSASRPQDRQFILSSKKLLLSDSGFYLCASGARGGKTSYNEQFFGPGTRLTVL.

The rearrangement uses TRBV6-6 and TRBJ1-2, with unresolved D. This CDR3 has 16 amino acids. The V end was cut by 5 bases, the J end by 2 bases, with 18 bases between. CDR1 MNHNY and CDR2 SVGAGI come from the germline V gene (reference sequence). The CDR3 sequence: CASSPISDGGNYGYTF. CDR3 coding DNA: TGTGCCAGCAGTCCAATTTCGGACGGAGGAAACTATGGCTACACCTTC.

The chain recombines TRBV11-2 with TRBJ2-3, with D tentatively TRBD2 (5 bases). Germline values: CDR1 SGHAT, CDR2 FQNNGV. The CDR3 extends over 15 amino acids. V was pared by 1 base and J by 2 bases, with 10 bases between. The CDR3 nucleotides are TGTGCCAGCAGCTTAGTAAGCGGAGCCACAGATACGCAGTATTTT. This sequence encodes CASSLVSGATDTQYF. Full variable domain (missing parts from reference TRBV11-2 and TRBJ2-3): EAGVAQSPRYKIIEKRQSVAFWCNPISGHATLYWYQQILGQGPKLLIQFQNNGVVDDSQLPKDRFSAERLKGVDSTLKIQPAKLEDSAVYLCASSLVSGATDTQYFGPGTRLTVL.

V is TRBV28 and J is TRBJ1-2, with D tentatively TRBD1 (5 bases). The CDR3 extends over 14 amino acids. Trimming took 2 bases from V and 8 from J, leaving 15 bases between them. CDR1 and CDR2 from the germline V gene are MDHEN and SYDVKM. DNA for the CDR3: TGTGCCAGCAGTTTAGGTGGGGACCTATGGGGCTACACCTTC. The encoded protein is CASSLGGDLWGYTF.

The V call is TRBV9, the J call TRBJ1-1; no firm D call. V was shortened by 4 bases and J by 1 base, with 8 bases between the two germline ends. The CDR3 runs to 13 residues. Germline CDR1 is SGDLS and CDR2 is YYNGEE. CDR3 sequence (DNA): TGTGCCAGCAGCACCGGAGCGAACACTGAAGCTTTCTTT. Protein sequence: CASSTGANTEAFF.

This chain links TRBV10-1 with TRBJ2-2; tentative D call: TRBD2 (6 bases). Deletions cut 4 bases from V and 4 bases from J, with 13 bases between. The CDR3 totals 15 residues. Germline values: CDR1 WNHNN, CDR2 SYGVQD (reference sequence). The CDR3, as DNA: TGCGCCAGCAGTGGCGGCGGAGCGGGCACCGGGGAGCTGTTTTTT. Translated, it gives CASSGGGAGTGELFF.

This chain joins TRBV7-3 and TRBJ2-1; 9 bases map to TRBD2. Unmatched junction bases numbered 9, after V lost 5 bases and J lost 7 bases. The germline gives CDR1 SGHTA, CDR2 FQGTGA. The CDR3 is 15 residues long. In DNA form, the CDR3 reads TGTGCCAGCAGCCTAGACACTAGCGGGCAGAATGAGCAGTTCTTC. Translation gives CASSLDTSGQNEQFF.

V usage is TRBV27 and J usage is TRBJ2-7, with 7 bases aligning to TRBD1. The CDR3 has 17 residues. Losses at the gene ends were 10 bases for V and 3 bases for J; bases not matched to a gene: 21. CDR1 MNHEY and CDR2 SMNVEV come from the germline V gene (reference sequence). The CDR3 bases are TGTGCCACCGGAACGGTTCGGGACAGAGGAAATTACTACGAGCAGTACTTC. Translating gives CATGTVRDRGNYYEQYF.

Regarding this clone: Other DNA sequences in the same sample also yield this CDR3. The V call is TRBV19, the J call TRBJ1-6; no firm D call. Trimming took off 3 bases at V and 4 bases at J, with 7 bases between the two ends. Germline CDR1 is LNHDA and CDR2 is SQIVND (reference sequence). The CDR3 is 14 residues long. CDR3 sequence reads: CASSIGQYNSPLHF. The CDR3 DNA follows: TGTGCCAGTAGTATTGGTCAGTATAATTCACCCCTCCACTTT.

The chain combines TRBV9 with TRBJ2-5, with 7 bases that match TRBD2. This CDR3 comprises 14 residues. Germline values: CDR1 SGDLS, CDR2 YYNGEE. V gave up 4 bases and J gave up 1 base; unmatched junction bases: 4. The CDR3 spells CASSSGTTQETQYF. The CDR3 DNA sequence: TGTGCCAGCAGCTCCGGGACTACCCAAGAGACCCAGTACTTC.

The chain has TRBV6-5 and TRBJ2-1; 8 bases match TRBD2. The CDR3 runs 13 residues. The germline V gene has CDR1 MNHEY and CDR2 SVGAGI. After removal of 7 bases from V and 8 bases from J, the junction contained 7 bases not matched to a gene. The CDR3 region is CASTLAGSDEQFF. CDR3 in DNA: TGTGCCAGCACCTTAGCGGGGAGTGATGAGCAGTTCTTC.